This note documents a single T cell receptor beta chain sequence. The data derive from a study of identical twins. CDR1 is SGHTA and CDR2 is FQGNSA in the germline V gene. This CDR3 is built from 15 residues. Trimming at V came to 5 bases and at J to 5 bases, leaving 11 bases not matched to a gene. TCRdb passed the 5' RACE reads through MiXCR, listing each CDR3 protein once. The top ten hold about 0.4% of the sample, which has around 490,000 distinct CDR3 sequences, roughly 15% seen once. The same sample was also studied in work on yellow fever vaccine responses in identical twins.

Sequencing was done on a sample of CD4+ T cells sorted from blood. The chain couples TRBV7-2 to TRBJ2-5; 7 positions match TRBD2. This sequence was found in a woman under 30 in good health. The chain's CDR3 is CASSPSAGVVETQYF. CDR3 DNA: TGTGCCAGCAGCCCCTCGGCGGGAGTCGTGGAGACCCAGTACTTC.